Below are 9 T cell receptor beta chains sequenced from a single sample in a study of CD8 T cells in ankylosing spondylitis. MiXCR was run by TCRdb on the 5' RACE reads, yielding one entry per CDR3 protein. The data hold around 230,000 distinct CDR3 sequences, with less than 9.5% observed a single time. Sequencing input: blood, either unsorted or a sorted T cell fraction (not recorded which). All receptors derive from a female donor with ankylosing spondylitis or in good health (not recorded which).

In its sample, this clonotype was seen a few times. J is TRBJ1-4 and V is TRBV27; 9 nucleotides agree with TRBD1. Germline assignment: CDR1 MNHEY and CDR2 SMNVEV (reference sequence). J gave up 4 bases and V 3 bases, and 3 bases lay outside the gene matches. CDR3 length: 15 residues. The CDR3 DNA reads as TGTGCCAGCAGTTTGGGACAGGGAATTAATGAAAAACTGTTTTTT. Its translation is CASSLGQGINEKLFF.

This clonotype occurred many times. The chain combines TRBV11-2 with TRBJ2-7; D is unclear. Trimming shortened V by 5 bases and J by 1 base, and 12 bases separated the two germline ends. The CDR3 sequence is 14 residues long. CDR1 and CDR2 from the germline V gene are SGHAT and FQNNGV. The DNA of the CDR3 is TGTGCCAGCAGCCCACTCTCCGGGTCCTACGAGCAGTACTTC. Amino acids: CASSPLSGSYEQYF.

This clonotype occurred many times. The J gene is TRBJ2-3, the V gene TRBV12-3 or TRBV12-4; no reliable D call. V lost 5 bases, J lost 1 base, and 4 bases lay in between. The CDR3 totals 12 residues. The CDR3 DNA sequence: TGTGCCAGCAGTACGGGCACAGATACGCAGTATTTT. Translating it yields CASSTGTDTQYF.

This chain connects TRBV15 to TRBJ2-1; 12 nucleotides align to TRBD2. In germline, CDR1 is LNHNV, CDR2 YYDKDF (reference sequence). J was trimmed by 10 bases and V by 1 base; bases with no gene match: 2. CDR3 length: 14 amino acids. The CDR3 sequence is CATSRGLAGEEQFF. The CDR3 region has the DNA TGTGCCACCAGCAGAGGACTAGCGGGAGAAGAGCAGTTCTTC.

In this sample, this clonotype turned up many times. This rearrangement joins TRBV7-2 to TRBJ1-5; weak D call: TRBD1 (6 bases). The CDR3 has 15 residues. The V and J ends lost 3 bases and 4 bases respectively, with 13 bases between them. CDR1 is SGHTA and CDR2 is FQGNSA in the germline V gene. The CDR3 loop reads CASSFRGDPNQPQHF. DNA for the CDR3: TGTGCCAGCAGCTTCAGGGGTGATCCTAATCAGCCCCAGCATTTT.

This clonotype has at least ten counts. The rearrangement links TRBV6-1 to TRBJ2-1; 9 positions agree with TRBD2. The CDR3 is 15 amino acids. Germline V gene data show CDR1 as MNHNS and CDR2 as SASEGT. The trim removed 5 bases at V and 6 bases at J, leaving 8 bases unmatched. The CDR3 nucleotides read TGTGCCAGCAGTCCTGCCGGCGGGAGGGCCAATGAGCAGTTCTTC. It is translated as CASSPAGGRANEQFF.

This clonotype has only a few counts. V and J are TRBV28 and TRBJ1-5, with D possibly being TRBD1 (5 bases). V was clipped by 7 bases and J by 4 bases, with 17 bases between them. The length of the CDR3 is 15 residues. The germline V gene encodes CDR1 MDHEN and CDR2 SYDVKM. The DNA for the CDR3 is TGTGCCAGCACCTTTACAGGCGATAGTAATCAGCCCCAGCATTTT. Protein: CASTFTGDSNQPQHF.

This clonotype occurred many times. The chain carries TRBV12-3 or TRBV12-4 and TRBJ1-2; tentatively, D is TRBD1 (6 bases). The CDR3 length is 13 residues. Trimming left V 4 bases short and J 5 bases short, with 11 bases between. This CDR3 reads CASSSDRTYGYTF. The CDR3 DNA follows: TGTGCCAGCAGTTCAGACAGGACGTATGGCTACACCTTC.

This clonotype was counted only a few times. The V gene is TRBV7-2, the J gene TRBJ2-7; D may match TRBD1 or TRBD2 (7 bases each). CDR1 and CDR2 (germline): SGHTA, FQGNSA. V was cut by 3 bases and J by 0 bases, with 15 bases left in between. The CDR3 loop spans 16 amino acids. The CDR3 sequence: CASSLLGGDSSYEQYF. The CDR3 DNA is TGTGCCAGCAGCTTGTTGGGGGGGGACAGCTCCTACGAGCAGTACTTC.